The entry below gives a single TCR beta chain sequence along with its context. What it binds is not known. Germline is not matched at one junction end, which may reflect a read error. Genomic DNA, serving as template, underwent TCR beta VDJ and CDR3 profiling. TCRdb fed the reads into MiXCR, producing one record per CDR3 protein. The sample shows around 500,000 distinct CDR3 sequences, roughly 34% of them seen only once. Individuals selected for sequencing had exhibited CD8+CD57+ cell expansion on flow cytometry. Among the patients, all had severe acquired aplastic anemia. When blood sampling took place, the patients had received no therapy. The record originates from a study of CD8+CD57+ T cells in acquired aplastic anemia. Study-level background: The DNA of sorted CD4+ and CD8+ cells averaged approximately 2.9 ug.

Germline CDR1 SEHNR, CDR2 FQNEAQ (reference sequence). The CDR3 sequence is 9 residues long. Overall study findings and caveats: Patients shared twenty-nine CD8+ CDR3 sequences with controls.

J is TRBJ2-7 and V is TRBV7-9; D call uncertain. The TCR sequence derives from a human donor with aplastic anemia. Sample: sorted CD4+, CD8+, or CD8+CD57+ T cells (not recorded which) from PBMCs. In nucleotides, the CDR3 is TGTGCCAGCAGCTTAGAGCAGCACTTC. Residues: CASSLEQHF.